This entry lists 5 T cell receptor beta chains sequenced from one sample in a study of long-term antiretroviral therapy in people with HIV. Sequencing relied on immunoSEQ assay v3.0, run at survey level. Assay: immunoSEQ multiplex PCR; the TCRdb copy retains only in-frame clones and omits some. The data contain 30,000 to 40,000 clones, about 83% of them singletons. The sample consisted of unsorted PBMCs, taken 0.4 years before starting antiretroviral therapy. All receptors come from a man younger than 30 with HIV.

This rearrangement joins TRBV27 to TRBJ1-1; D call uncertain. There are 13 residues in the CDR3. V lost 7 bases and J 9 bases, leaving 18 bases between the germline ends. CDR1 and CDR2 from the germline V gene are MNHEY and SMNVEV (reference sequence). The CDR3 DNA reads TGTGCCAGCATCCAAAGGGCCGGGCGGCAAGCTTTCTTT. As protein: CASIQRAGRQAFF.

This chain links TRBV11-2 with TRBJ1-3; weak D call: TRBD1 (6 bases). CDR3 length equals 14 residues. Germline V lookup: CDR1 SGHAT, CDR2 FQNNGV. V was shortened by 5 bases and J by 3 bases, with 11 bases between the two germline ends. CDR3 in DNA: TGTGCCAGCAGCGAACAGGGATATGGAAACACCATATATTTT. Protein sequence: CASSEQGYGNTIYF.

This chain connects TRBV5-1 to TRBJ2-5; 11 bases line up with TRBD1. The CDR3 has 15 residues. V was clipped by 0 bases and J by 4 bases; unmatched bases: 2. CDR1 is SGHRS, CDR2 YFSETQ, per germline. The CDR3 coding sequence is TGCGCCAGCAGCTTGGACGGGACAGGGGGAGAGACCCAGTACTTC. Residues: CASSLDGTGGETQYF.

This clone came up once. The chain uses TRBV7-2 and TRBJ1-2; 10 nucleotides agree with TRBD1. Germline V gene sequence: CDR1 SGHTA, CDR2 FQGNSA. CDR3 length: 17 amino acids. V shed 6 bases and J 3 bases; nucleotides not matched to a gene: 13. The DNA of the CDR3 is TGTGCCAGCAGAAGACCTGGGGGACAGGGGTCCGACTATGGCTACACCTTC. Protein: CASRRPGGQGSDYGYTF.

CDR3 coding DNA: TGCAGCGTTGGGGGACTAGCGGGGCCAGTCGGGCAGTTCTTC. The encoded protein is CSVGGLAGPVGQFF. This chain links TRBV29-1 with TRBJ2-1, with 13 bases identical to TRBD2. Germline-derived CDR1 and CDR2 are SQVTM and ANQGSEA. Trimming at V came to 4 bases and at J to 12 bases, leaving 9 bases not matched to a gene. The CDR3 runs to 14 residues.